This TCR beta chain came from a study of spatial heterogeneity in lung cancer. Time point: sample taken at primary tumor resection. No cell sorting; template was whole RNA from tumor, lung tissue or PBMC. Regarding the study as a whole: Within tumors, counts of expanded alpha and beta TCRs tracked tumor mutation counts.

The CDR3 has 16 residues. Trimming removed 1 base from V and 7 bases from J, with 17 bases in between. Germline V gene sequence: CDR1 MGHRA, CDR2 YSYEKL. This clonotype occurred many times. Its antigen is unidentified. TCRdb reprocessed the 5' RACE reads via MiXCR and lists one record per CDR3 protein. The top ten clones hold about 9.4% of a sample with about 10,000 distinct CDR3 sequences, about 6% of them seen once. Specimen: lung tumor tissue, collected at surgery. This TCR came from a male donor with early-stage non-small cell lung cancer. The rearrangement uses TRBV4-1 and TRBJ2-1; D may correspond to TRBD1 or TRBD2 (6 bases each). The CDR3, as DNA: TGCGCCAGCAGCCAAGGGGGGGCAGCCGTCGGAAATGAGCAGTTCTTC. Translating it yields CASSQGGAAVGNEQFF.